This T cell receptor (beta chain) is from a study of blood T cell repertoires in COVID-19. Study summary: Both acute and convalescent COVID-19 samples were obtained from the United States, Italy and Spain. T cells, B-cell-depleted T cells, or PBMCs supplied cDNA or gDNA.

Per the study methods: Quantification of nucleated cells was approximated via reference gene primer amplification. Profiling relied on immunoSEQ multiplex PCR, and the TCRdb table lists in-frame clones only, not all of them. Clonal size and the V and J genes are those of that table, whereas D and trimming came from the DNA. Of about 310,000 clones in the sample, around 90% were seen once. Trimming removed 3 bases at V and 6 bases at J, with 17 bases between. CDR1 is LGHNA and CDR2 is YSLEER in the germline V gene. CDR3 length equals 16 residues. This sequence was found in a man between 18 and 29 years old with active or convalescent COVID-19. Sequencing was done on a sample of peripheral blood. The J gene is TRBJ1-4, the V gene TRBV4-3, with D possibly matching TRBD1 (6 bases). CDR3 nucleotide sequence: TGCGCCAGCAGCCACATCGGGCGGGGGGCCGATGAAAAACTGTTTTTT. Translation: CASSHIGRGADEKLFF.